This is a list of T cell receptor beta chains from one sample in a study of T cells after yellow fever vaccination. TCRdb itself ran the 5' RACE reads through MiXCR, one entry per CDR3 protein. Among some 200,000 distinct CDR3 sequences, roughly 11% were seen once, and the ten largest hold approximately 34%. The sequencing here drew on CD8+ T cells sorted from PBMCs, taken 15 days after the yellow fever booster vaccination. All receptors come from a man younger than 35 who received the YFV17D yellow fever vaccine. Each CDR3 is given with its conserved first and last residue. D genes are given only for firm matches. Expanded clones get a size class; other rows say once, few or many, or leave the size out.

clone_size: few; d_call: TRBD1; v_call: TRBV25-1; j_call: TRBJ2-2; cdr3_aa: CASREGDREAGELFF; cdr3_nt: TGTGCCAGCAGGGAAGGAGACAGGGAAGCCGGGGAGCTGTTTTTT
clone_size: few; d_call: .; v_call: TRBV20-1; j_call: TRBJ1-2; cdr3_aa: CSARPLGGLSGYTF; cdr3_nt: TGCAGTGCTAGACCCCTGGGGGGGCTGAGCGGCTACACCTTC
clone_size: .; d_call: .; v_call: TRBV19; j_call: TRBJ2-2; cdr3_aa: CAGKRDTTGELFF; cdr3_nt: TGTGCCGGGAAACGGGACACGACCGGGGAGCTGTTTTTT
clone_size: many; d_call: .; v_call: TRBV4-1; j_call: TRBJ1-2; cdr3_aa: CASSQESSSHGYTF; cdr3_nt: TGCGCCAGCAGCCAAGAGTCCAGCTCCCATGGCTACACCTTC
clone_size: few; d_call: .; v_call: TRBV10-3; j_call: TRBJ2-3; cdr3_aa: CAISEGTDTQYF; cdr3_nt: TGTGCCATCAGTGAAGGGACAGATACGCAGTATTTT
clone_size: few; d_call: TRBD1; v_call: TRBV7-3; j_call: TRBJ2-3; cdr3_aa: CASSFGTGFADTQYF; cdr3_nt: TGTGCCAGCAGCTTTGGGACAGGGTTTGCAGATACGCAGTATTTT
clone_size: .; d_call: .; v_call: TRBV6-6; j_call: TRBJ2-1; cdr3_aa: CASTRGSYNEQFF; cdr3_nt: TGTGCCAGCACCAGGGGCTCCTACAATGAGCAGTTCTTC
clone_size: .; d_call: .; v_call: TRBV12-3/TRBV12-4; j_call: TRBJ2-7; cdr3_aa: CASSLALMAYEQYF; cdr3_nt: TGTGCCAGCAGTTTAGCGCTAATGGCCTACGAGCAGTACTTC
clone_size: .; d_call: .; v_call: TRBV4-3; j_call: TRBJ2-1; cdr3_aa: CASSQDYQGYYEQFF; cdr3_nt: TGCGCCAGCAGCCAAGATTACCAGGGTTACTATGAGCAGTTCTTC
clone_size: many; d_call: .; v_call: TRBV7-2; j_call: TRBJ1-1; cdr3_aa: CASSVSGEAFF; cdr3_nt: TGTGCCAGCAGCGTAAGTGGAGAAGCTTTCTTT
clone_size: .; d_call: .; v_call: TRBV9; j_call: TRBJ2-1; cdr3_aa: CASSEGGTEYNEQFF; cdr3_nt: TGTGCCAGCAGCGAGGGGGGGACAGAGTACAATGAGCAGTTCTTC
clone_size: .; d_call: .; v_call: TRBV7-6; j_call: TRBJ2-1; cdr3_aa: CASSGRGGAYEQFF; cdr3_nt: TGTGCCAGCAGCGGCAGGGGAGGCGCCTATGAGCAGTTCTTC
clone_size: .; d_call: .; v_call: TRBV4-1; j_call: TRBJ1-1; cdr3_aa: CASSQEGGGQAFF; cdr3_nt: TGCGCCAGCAGCCAAGAGGGAGGAGGGCAAGCTTTCTTT